This T cell receptor beta chain was recorded in a study of blood T cell repertoires in COVID-19. Trimming took 4 bases from V and 5 from J; bases not matched to a gene: 8. CDR3 length: 15 amino acids. Germline values: CDR1 SGHTA, CDR2 FQGNSA. Here immunoSEQ multiplex PCR was the method, and the copy in TCRdb shows in-frame clones only, minus some. The table lists over 75,000 clones, about 91% of them singletons. Sample: peripheral blood. The chain has TRBV7-2 and TRBJ2-7; TRBD2 agrees at 10 bases. This receptor was identified in a woman aged 80 or older with active COVID-19. The DNA for the CDR3 is TGTGCCAGCAGCTCCCCGGGACTAGCGAACCACGAGCAGTACTTC. Translated: CASSSPGLANHEQYF.